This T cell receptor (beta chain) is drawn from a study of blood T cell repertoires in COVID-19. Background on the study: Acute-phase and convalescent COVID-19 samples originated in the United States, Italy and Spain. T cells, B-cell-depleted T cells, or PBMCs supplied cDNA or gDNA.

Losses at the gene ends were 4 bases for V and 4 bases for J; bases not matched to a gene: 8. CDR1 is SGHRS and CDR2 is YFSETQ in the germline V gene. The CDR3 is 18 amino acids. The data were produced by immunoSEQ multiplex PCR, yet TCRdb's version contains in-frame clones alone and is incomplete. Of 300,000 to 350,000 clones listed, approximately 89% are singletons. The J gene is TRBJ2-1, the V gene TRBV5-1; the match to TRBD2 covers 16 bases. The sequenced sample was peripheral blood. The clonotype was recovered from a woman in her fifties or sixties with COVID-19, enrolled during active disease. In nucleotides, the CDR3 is TGCGCCAGCAGCCCACGGGAGGGACTAGCGGGGGGGTACAATGAGCAGTTCTTC. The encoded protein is CASSPREGLAGGYNEQFF.